This record concerns one T cell receptor (beta chain) sequence. The sample comes from a study of blood T cell repertoires in COVID-19. The CDR3 consists of 13 residues. V gave up 3 bases and J gave up 2 bases, with 7 bases separating them. Germline V gene sequence: CDR1 SGHTA, CDR2 FQGTGA. Per the study methods: Reference gene primer amplification gave estimated nucleated cell counts. The assay was immunoSEQ multiplex PCR, and TCRdb's table has in-frame clones only and misses some. V, J and clone size derive from that table, while D and trimming were established from the DNA sequence. The table records around 250,000 clones, about 84% of them present only once. Seattle patients were enrolled while actively infected and followed longitudinally.

Specimen: peripheral blood. The genes are TRBV7-3 and TRBJ1-1; D remains ambiguous. This clonotype was obtained from an elderly woman with COVID-19, enrolled during active disease. CDR3 loop: CASSLRINTEAFF. The CDR3, as DNA: TGTGCCAGCAGCTTGAGAATTAACACTGAAGCTTTCTTT. The variable domain in full, completed from reference TRBV7-3 and TRBJ1-1, reads GAGVSQTPSNKVTEKGKYVELRCDPISGHTALYWYRQSLGQGPEFLIYFQGTGAADDSGLPNDRFFAVRPEGSVSTLKIQRTERGDSAVYLCASSLRINTEAFFGQGTRLTVV.